Each of the 6 T cell receptor beta chains below was sequenced from the same sample in a study of cytomegalovirus exposure and HLA in healthy donors. A multiplex PCR was run with 60 Vbeta primers and 13 Jbeta primers. This table comes from immunoSEQ multiplex PCR, and its TCRdb copy is limited to in-frame clones, with some not included. The profile shows roughly 60,000 clones, 60% to 80% of them singletons. Sequencing was performed on PBMCs. These receptors originate from a middle-aged woman in good health and CMV-seropositive.

The rearrangement links TRBV29-1 to TRBJ1-1, with 8 bases matching TRBD1. Germline V gene sequence: CDR1 SQVTM, CDR2 ANQGSEA. V shed 7 bases and J 0 bases; nucleotides not matched to a gene: 7. The CDR3 length is 14 residues. CDR3 amino acids: CSGIRDRLNTEAFF. CDR3 DNA: TGCAGCGGTATCCGGGACAGGTTGAACACTGAAGCTTTCTTT.

This rearrangement joins TRBV5-8 to TRBJ2-5; 8 bases line up with TRBD1. This CDR3 contains 15 residues. Trimming cost V 0 bases and J 4 bases; bases outside gene matches: 5. Germline loops: CDR1 SGHTS, CDR2 YDEGEE. CDR3 sequence (DNA): TGTGCCAGCAGCTTGGGACAGGGGTCTGGAGAGACCCAGTACTTC. It is translated as CASSLGQGSGETQYF.

This clone has more than one count but fewer than ten. The chain is built from TRBV5-4 and TRBJ2-3; TRBD2 aligns across 9 bases. Germline V lookup: CDR1 SGHNT, CDR2 YYREEE (reference sequence). The V and J ends lost 0 bases and 2 bases, in that order; junction bases with no gene match: 10. The CDR3 is 18 amino acids. The CDR3 here is CASSLAIAGVQVTDTQYF. DNA of the CDR3: TGTGCCAGCAGCTTGGCCATAGCGGGGGTACAGGTCACAGATACGCAGTATTTT.

The genes are TRBV7-2 and TRBJ2-3; D possibly corresponds to TRBD2 (5 bases). The V gene's germline CDR1 is SGHTA and CDR2 FQGNSA. Between the trimmed V and J ends, which lost 1 base and 4 bases, there was a span of 15 bases. This CDR3 is 16 amino acids long. CDR3 coding DNA: TGTGCCAGCAGCTTAGAACCGGGAAATCCCCCAGATACGCAGTATTTT. Translation gives CASSLEPGNPPDTQYF.

CDR3 in DNA: TGTGCCAGCAGCAAAGCGCCGGCAGGGGAACAGCCCCAGCATTTT. It codes for CASSKAPAGEQPQHF. The chain links TRBV21-1 to TRBJ1-5; TRBD1, the D gene given by the table, was not confirmed from the DNA. TRBV21-1 is termed a pseudogene. The CDR3 contains 15 residues.

The chain recombines TRBV5-6 with TRBJ2-3; tentatively, D is TRBD2 (6 bases). CDR1 and CDR2 from the germline V gene are SGHDT and YYEEEE. CDR3 length: 13 residues. Trimming cost V 3 bases and J 6 bases, with 11 bases left between them. The CDR3 is CASSYSGRDTQYF. CDR3 sequence (DNA): TGTGCCAGCAGCTACTCGGGGAGGGATACGCAGTATTTT.